This T cell receptor (beta chain) comes out of a study of control samples from healthy donors and cancer patients (dated by TCRdb to about 2020). This clone was seen just once. There is no known antigen for this receptor. Nothing much larger sits one base from this clone, and base qualities are not available. Library construction relied on the immunoSEQ multiplex PCR assay. The table was pulled from immuneACCESS by TCRdb, which kept in-frame rearrangements only. Such tables lose some clones; where checked, under half of the loss comes from unresolved V genes, and the rest has no known cause. The sample has 130,000 to 150,000 clones on record, roughly nine tenths of them singletons. The ten largest account for just under 5% of the sample. CDR1 is given as SGDLS and CDR2 as YYNGEE, both from the germline V gene. The CDR3 goes from the cysteine to the phenylalanine over 16 residues. Only CDR3 DNA is held: 48 bases, read in frame from base 1. V lost 0 bases and J lost 0 bases; the stretch between them is 10 bases long.

This chain is built from TRBV9 and TRBJ1-3; TRBD1 might be the D gene, on 5 matching bases. The sample consisted of blood. This sequence was found in a man aged 30 to 45 in good health. The sequenced DNA: TGTGCCAGCAGCGTAGCTCAGCAGGGCTCTGGAAACACCATATATTTT. It translates to CASSVAQQGSGNTIYF.